This TCR beta chain was captured by sequencing in a study of shared clonotypes between healthy human individuals. At the level of the study: Two women and a few men aged 18 to 49 made up the donors.

Assay used: immunoSEQ multiplex PCR; TCRdb lists only in-frame clones, some missing. The table shows roughly 2.6 million clones, with roughly nine tenths occurring only once. The CDR3 runs 14 residues. J gave up 3 bases and V 5 bases, and 4 bases lay outside the gene matches. Germline values: CDR1 SGDLS, CDR2 YYNGEE. This clonotype was sampled from a man between 18 and 35 years old in good health. The chain employs TRBV9 and TRBJ2-3, with TRBD2 matching over 9 bases. Sample: naive CD4+ T cells sorted from blood. As to subset: CD45RA+ positively selected. In DNA form, the CDR3 reads TGTGCCAGCAGGAGGCGGGAGGGGACAGATACGCAGTATTTT. This gives the protein CASRRREGTDTQYF.